A single sample gave rise to the 26 T cell receptor beta chains below, sequenced in a study of blood T cell repertoires in COVID-19. The method was immunoSEQ multiplex PCR; TCRdb's version includes in-frame clones alone and lacks a portion of them. The profile shows around 70,000 clones, around 86% of them singletons. The sample consisted of peripheral blood. These receptors all come from a man younger than 45 with acute or convalescent COVID-19.

The chain employs TRBV19 and TRBJ2-5, with 10 nucleotides matching TRBD1. This CDR3 is 14 amino acids long. The ends lost 0 bases at V and 9 bases at J; junction bases unmatched: 4. Germline lookup yields CDR1 LNHDA and CDR2 SQIVND (reference sequence). CDR3 protein: CASSIEGQGLAQYF. Written as DNA, the CDR3 is TGTGCCAGTAGTATAGAGGGACAGGGGTTGGCCCAGTACTTC.

The gene calls are TRBV21-1 and TRBJ1-2; TRBD1, the table's D call, was not compared with the DNA. TRBV21-1 is a known pseudogene. The CDR3 contains 16 residues. The CDR3 coding sequence is TGTGCCAGCAGCTGGGCAGGGGTGGCTTATAGCTATGGCTACACCTTC. This gives the protein CASSWAGVAYSYGYTF.

The chain is built from TRBV28 and TRBJ2-7; 11 bases agree with TRBD2. The germline V gene encodes CDR1 MDHEN and CDR2 SYDVKM. V was clipped by 5 bases and J by 2 bases; unmatched bases: 5. This CDR3 is 15 amino acids long. In nucleotides, the CDR3 is TGTGCCAGCAGTCCCGGGACTAGCGGCACCTACGAGCAGTACTTC. Translated: CASSPGTSGTYEQYF. The entire variable domain, with the rest obtained from reference TRBV28 and TRBJ2-7, is as follows: DVKVTQSSRYLVKRTGEKVFLECVQDMDHENMFWYRQDPGLGLRLIYFSYDVKMKEKGDIPEGYSVSREKKERFSLILESASTNQTSMYLCASSPGTSGTYEQYFGPGTRLTVT.

The chain employs TRBV20-1 and TRBJ1-1, with D possibly matching TRBD1 (5 bases). Germline V lookup: CDR1 DFQATT, CDR2 SNEGSKA (reference sequence). The V end lost 6 bases, the J end lost 3 bases, and 8 bases lay between the germline ends. CDR3 length: 11 residues. The CDR3 DNA follows: TGCAGTGCCTTACAGGACACTGAAGCTTTCTTT. This sequence encodes CSALQDTEAFF.

The V gene is TRBV28, the J gene TRBJ1-6; TRBD1 matches at 7 bases. V was pared by 7 bases and J by 8 bases, with 11 bases of the junction left unmatched. This CDR3 has 15 amino acids. Germline lookup yields CDR1 MDHEN and CDR2 SYDVKM. The CDR3 coding sequence is TGTGCCAGCAAAGGGGGCGAAGGTTTTCATTCACCCCTCCACTTT. Its translation is CASKGGEGFHSPLHF.

This rearrangement joins TRBV5-1 to TRBJ1-5; possibly TRBD1 for D (6 bases). Germline V lookup: CDR1 SGHRS, CDR2 YFSETQ. The length of the CDR3 is 15 residues. Trimming removed 1 base at V and 2 bases at J, with 10 bases between. As DNA, the CDR3 is TGCGCCAGCAGCTTGCGGTCAGGGGGCAATCAGCCCCAGCATTTT. This codes for CASSLRSGGNQPQHF.

V usage is TRBV6-5 and J usage is TRBJ1-5; 7 bases are a match to TRBD1. The germline V gene encodes CDR1 MNHEY and CDR2 SVGAGI. Unmatched junction bases numbered 7, after V lost 6 bases and J lost 2 bases. The CDR3 has 15 residues. CDR3 DNA: TGTGCCAGCAGGCGACAGGGTTTGGGCAATCAGCCCCAGCATTTT. Its translation: CASRRQGLGNQPQHF.

This chain links TRBV3-1 (or the pseudogene TRBV3-2) with TRBJ2-3; 7 nucleotides line up with TRBD2. The CDR3 runs to 16 residues. J gave up 2 bases and V 4 bases, and 9 bases lay outside the gene matches. Germline V CDR1 and CDR2: LGHDT, YNNKEL (reference sequence). The CDR3 DNA sequence: TGTGCCAGCAGCCCCTGGATGAGCGGGAACACAGATACGCAGTATTTT. The encoded protein is CASSPWMSGNTDTQYF.

The chain joins TRBV5-1 to TRBJ2-1; tentative D call: TRBD1 (6 bases). Germline CDR1 is SGHRS and CDR2 is YFSETQ. The CDR3 contains 16 residues. Trimming left V 7 bases short and J 1 base short, with 18 bases between. The CDR3 is CASGSLSTGSYNEQFF. DNA of the CDR3: TGCGCCAGCGGCTCCTTATCGACAGGTTCCTACAATGAGCAGTTCTTC.

This sequence joins TRBV11-3 and TRBJ2-2; D is unclear. CDR3 length: 14 residues. Trimming cost V 3 bases and J 4 bases, with 9 bases left between them. Germline CDR1 and CDR2: SGHNT and YENEEA. DNA for the CDR3: TGTGCCAGCAGCTTCTCCCCCAGCACCGGGGAGCTGTTTTTT. This gives the protein CASSFSPSTGELFF.

The rearrangement uses TRBV5-1 and TRBJ2-5, with a possible D match to TRBD1 (7 bases). The CDR3 runs 13 residues. Germline-derived CDR1 and CDR2 are SGHRS and YFSETQ. With 3 bases removed from V and 4 bases from J, the gap between germline ends came to 10 bases. The CDR3: CASSSQGGETQYF. The CDR3 DNA reads TGCGCCAGCAGCTCTCAGGGGGGAGAGACCCAGTACTTC.

The CDR3, as DNA: TGTGCCAGCAGTTCGACGGGACTCCTCAACATAAAGAACTACGAGCAGTACTTC. Translation gives CASSSTGLLNIKNYEQYF. The gene calls are TRBV6-2 or TRBV6-3 and TRBJ2-7; D may be TRBD2 (6 bases). Germline V lookup: CDR1 MNHEY, CDR2 SVGEGT. The CDR3 contains 18 residues. V lost 4 bases, J lost 3 bases, and 25 bases lay in between.

The gene calls are TRBV18 and TRBJ2-2; TRBD2 matches 7 bases. Germline lookup yields CDR1 KGHSH and CDR2 LQKENI. J gave up 4 bases and V 2 bases, and 7 bases lay outside the gene matches. This CDR3 spans 16 amino acids. The CDR3 region has the DNA TGTGCCAGCTCACCATCGGGGGGAGGAGGCACCGGGGAGCTGTTTTTT. As protein: CASSPSGGGGTGELFF.

The V gene is TRBV5-8, the J gene TRBJ2-1; TRBD2 is a possible D gene (6 bases). This CDR3 spans 13 amino acids. The germline gives CDR1 SGHTS, CDR2 YDEGEE. Trimming removed 7 bases at V and 3 bases at J, with 11 bases between. The CDR3: CASGRDFYNEQFF. The CDR3 DNA follows: TGTGCCAGCGGGCGGGACTTCTACAATGAGCAGTTCTTC.

This chain uses TRBV28 with TRBJ1-3; 8 positions agree with TRBD1. This CDR3 spans 14 amino acids. Germline CDR1 is MDHEN and CDR2 is SYDVKM. The V segment lost 6 bases and the J segment 2 bases; nucleotides outside the gene matches: 3. The CDR3 DNA is TGTGCCAGCAGGCCGACAGGGGCTGGAAACACCATATATTTT. Translating gives CASRPTGAGNTIYF.

The chain has TRBV7-9 and TRBJ2-6; D not resolved. Trimming took off 5 bases at V and 1 base at J, with 6 bases between the two ends. The CDR3 runs 14 residues. CDR1 is SEHNR and CDR2 is FQNEAQ in the germline V gene (reference sequence). The CDR3 sequence: CASSMRSGANVLTF. In DNA, the CDR3 is TGTGCCAGCAGCATGAGGTCTGGGGCCAACGTCCTGACTTTC.

The chain has TRBV4-3 and TRBJ2-2, with 8 bases fitting TRBD2. The V segment lost 4 bases and the J segment 6 bases; nucleotides outside the gene matches: 13. The CDR3 runs 17 residues. Per germline, CDR1 LGHNA and CDR2 YSLEER. The CDR3 nucleotides read TGCGCCAGCAGCCCCCAGCCGGGGACTAGAGTTCCCGGGGAGCTGTTTTTT. The encoded protein is CASSPQPGTRVPGELFF.

The V gene is TRBV18, the J gene TRBJ2-3; 8 bases map to TRBD2. Trimming removed 3 bases from V and 3 bases from J; junction bases left unmatched: 14. Germline CDR1 KGHSH, CDR2 LQKENI. The CDR3 sequence is 18 residues long. CDR3 nucleotide sequence: TGTGCCAGCTCACCGGGGGGGGCCAGCGGGAGAATGACAGATACGCAGTATTTT. The encoded protein is CASSPGGASGRMTDTQYF.

The chain joins TRBV2 to TRBJ2-1, with a tentative D call TRBD2 (7 bases). The V gene's germline CDR1 is SNHLY and CDR2 FYNNEI. Trimming removed 3 bases at V and 10 bases at J, with 13 bases between. The CDR3 has 13 amino acids. CDR3 in DNA: TGTGCCAGCAGTGAGGGGGGCGGGAGAGAGCAGTTCTTC. It encodes CASSEGGGREQFF.

The rearrangement links TRBV7-8 to TRBJ1-3; no clear D gene. The CDR3 sequence is 11 residues long. Trimming took 8 bases from V and 7 from J, leaving 9 bases between them. Germline values: CDR1 SGHVS, CDR2 FQNEAQ. CDR3 sequence: CASGGVNTIYF. The CDR3 bases are TGTGCCAGCGGAGGAGTTAACACCATATATTTT.

The chain links TRBV4-2 to TRBJ2-7; TRBD2 matches at 10 bases. The germline CDR1 and CDR2 sequences are LGHNA and YNFKEQ. V dropped 4 bases and J dropped 4; count of bases not matched to a gene: 7. There are 15 residues in the CDR3. The CDR3 region is CASSPLAGEFYEQYF. CDR3 in DNA: TGTGCCAGCAGCCCCCTAGCGGGGGAGTTTTACGAGCAGTACTTC.

The gene calls are TRBV10-1 and TRBJ2-1; 8 nucleotides match TRBD2. J lost 15 bases, V lost 5 bases, and 12 bases had no gene match. This CDR3 comprises 13 residues. The germline V gene encodes CDR1 WNHNN and CDR2 SYGVQD (reference sequence). This chain's CDR3 is CASSPGLEFLPFF. CDR3 DNA sequence: TGCGCCAGCAGTCCGGGACTAGAATTTTTACCGTTCTTC.

The chain combines TRBV5-1 with TRBJ2-5; perhaps TRBD1 as D (5 bases). The V end lost 2 bases, the J end lost 2 bases, and 10 bases lay between the germline ends. The CDR3 loop spans 14 amino acids. The germline V gene has CDR1 SGHRS and CDR2 YFSETQ. The CDR3 nucleotides read TGCGCCAGCAGCTTCAGTACAGGACAAGAGACCCAGTACTTC. Protein sequence: CASSFSTGQETQYF.

This clone has just one count. The rearrangement uses TRBV6-6 and TRBJ2-7; 9 positions agree with TRBD1. CDR1 and CDR2 from the germline V gene are MNHNY and SVGAGI (reference sequence). This CDR3 has 14 residues. V lost 0 bases and J lost 4; bases outside the gene matches: 1. Here the CDR3 reads CASSYSGTGYEQYF. The CDR3 DNA reads TGTGCCAGCAGTTACTCCGGGACAGGGTACGAGCAGTACTTC.

Worth noting for this clone: The junction departs from germline at one end; a sequencing error may be responsible. CDR3 bases: TGTGCCAGCAGTTTAGGTTTGAACAGCGGGGAGCTGTTTTTT. Translating it yields CASSLGLNSGELFF. The chain joins TRBV27 to TRBJ2-2; D is unresolved. The CDR3 contains 14 residues. Germline V gene data show CDR1 as MNHEY and CDR2 as SMNVEV (reference sequence).

V gene TRBV2 combines with J gene TRBJ2-7; D not certain. V was shortened by 10 bases and J by 2 bases, with 15 bases between the two germline ends. The CDR3 contains 13 residues. Per germline, CDR1 SNHLY and CDR2 FYNNEI. The CDR3 region is CATTPGVAYEQYF. For the CDR3, the DNA is TGTGCCACGACACCTGGCGTGGCCTACGAGCAGTACTTC.